One and the same sample provided the 10 T cell receptor beta chains below, sequenced in a study of siplizumab effects on memory and regulatory T cells. Measured with immunoSEQ multiplex PCR; TCRdb has only the in-frame clones, and not every one. The sample carries tens of thousands of clones, around 90% recorded once. The source material was naive CD4+ T cells sorted from blood. These receptors originate from a human donor in good health.

The rearrangement links TRBV14 to TRBJ2-5; 7 nucleotides match TRBD1. Germline CDR1 is SGHDN and CDR2 is FVKESK. The CDR3 covers 13 residues. V lost 6 bases to trimming and J lost 7 bases; unmatched junction nucleotides: 8. The CDR3 nucleotides are TGTGCCAGCAGTCGTACAGGGGTGACGACCCAGTACTTC. It yields the protein CASSRTGVTTQYF.

This rearrangement joins TRBV6-5 to TRBJ2-2, with a tentative D call TRBD1 (5 bases). Trimming stripped 2 bases from V and 5 bases from J, with 12 bases between. In germline, CDR1 is MNHEY, CDR2 SVGAGI. CDR3 size: 15 residues. Here the CDR3 reads CASSYDRAGTGELFF. The CDR3 DNA reads as TGTGCCAGCAGTTACGATCGGGCAGGGACCGGGGAGCTGTTTTTT.

This chain connects TRBV9 to TRBJ2-1, with 10 positions matching TRBD2. J was trimmed by 12 bases and V by 0 bases; bases with no gene match: 9. CDR3 length equals 15 residues. Germline V gene lookup returns CDR1 SGDLS and CDR2 YYNGEE. The CDR3 DNA sequence: TGTGCCAGCAGCGTAGAGGCTAGCGGGAGCTTAACGCAGTTCTTC. Translating gives CASSVEASGSLTQFF.

This chain joins TRBV27 and TRBJ1-3, with D hard to call. The germline V gene has CDR1 MNHEY and CDR2 SMNVEV (reference sequence). The length of the CDR3 is 19 residues. Deletions cut 1 base from V and 6 bases from J, with 25 bases between. DNA of the CDR3: TGTGCCAGCAGTTTATATCCCCCCCCGACAACCTCAATACTAAACACCATATATTTT. Protein: CASSLYPPPTTSILNTIYF.

The V gene is TRBV6-5, the J gene TRBJ1-1, with 9 nucleotides matching TRBD1. Germline-derived CDR1 and CDR2 are MNHEY and SVGAGI. J was trimmed by 6 bases and V by 2 bases; bases with no gene match: 7. The CDR3 is 15 residues long. The CDR3 bases are TGTGCCAGCAGTTACGGGACAGGGACTCCCCCTGAAGCTTTCTTT. Residues: CASSYGTGTPPEAFF.

The genes are TRBV9 and TRBJ2-3; D gene unclear. Trimming stripped 4 bases from V and 2 bases from J, with 2 bases between. From germline, CDR1 is SGDLS and CDR2 YYNGEE. The CDR3 length is 11 residues. CDR3 bases: TGTGCCAGCAGCTACACAGATACGCAGTATTTT. Protein product: CASSYTDTQYF.

As concerns this clone: The junction shows a germline mismatch at one end, possibly a read error. The V call is TRBV5-1, the J call TRBJ2-3; TRBD2 aligns across 14 bases. Germline-derived CDR1 and CDR2 are SGHRS and YFSETQ. The CDR3 length is 14 residues. This chain's CDR3 is CASSPDRTSGGLHF. The CDR3 DNA follows: TGCGCCAGCAGCCCCGACAGGACTAGCGGGGGGCTACATTTT.

The gene calls are TRBV6-1 and TRBJ2-1; D perhaps matches TRBD2 (6 bases). The CDR3 extends over 12 amino acids. Trimming took 6 bases from V and 13 from J, leaving 16 bases between them. Germline lookup yields CDR1 MNHNS and CDR2 SASEGT. The CDR3 coding sequence is TGTGCCAGCAGGACCGGGGGTAGCTTCCAGTTCTTC. Encoded protein: CASRTGGSFQFF.

This clone was recorded a few times. The V gene is TRBV7-2, the J gene TRBJ1-2; D uncertain. Germline V gene sequence: CDR1 SGHTA, CDR2 FQGNSA. The CDR3 spans 12 residues. Trimming pared 3 bases from V and 8 bases from J, leaving 10 bases between. The CDR3 DNA follows: TGTGCCAGCAGCTTGAGGGTTGAAGGCTACACCTTC. Protein sequence: CASSLRVEGYTF.

The rearrangement joins TRBV5-1 to TRBJ1-1; tentative D call: TRBD1 (6 bases). The CDR3 is 14 residues long. The ends were cut back, 2 bases at V and 6 bases at J, with 14 bases in the middle. CDR1 is SGHRS, CDR2 YFSETQ, per germline. The CDR3 nucleotides are TGCGCCAGCAGCTTCTGGGGGGCTCGCCCTGAAGCTTTCTTT. This sequence encodes CASSFWGARPEAFF.